The source of this T cell receptor beta chain is a study of CXCR3-negative and CXCR3-positive naive CD8 T cells. The overall study: There were 140 million or so TRB reads altogether, and each library had about 1.5 +/- 0.3 million of them. Study-level findings and limits: Memory cells differed in TRBV-TRBJ usage, but naive CXCR3-negative and CXCR3-positive cells had similar usage. Similarly elevated diversity marked both naive subsets, with memory CD8+ cells showing far lower diversity. CXCR3-negative naive cells had less hydrophobic TRB CDR3s than did CXCR3-positive naive cells.

UMI-tagged TRB cDNA libraries were built via 5' RACE. Each CDR3 protein gets one entry in TCRdb, which reprocessed the 5' RACE reads and gives no DNA. The listing records 150,000 to 160,000 distinct CDR3 sequences. Using triplicate sorts, some 320,000 cells were collected each time from every CD8+ T cell subset. On this clonotype: Its cognate antigen is unknown.

The origin of this receptor is a human donor in good health. Some clones in this sample may be carry-over from other donors' samples. The sequenced material came from naive CXCR3+ CD8+ T cells from blood. Subset reported: CD45RO-CCR7+CD27+CD95- naive CD8+ T cells expressing CXCR3 (TNR3+).

The CDR3 reads CASRSGPSEITDTQYF. The chain joins TRBV6-2 or TRBV6-3 to TRBJ2-3; TCRdb indicates TRBD1, and absent DNA this call remains unverified. Germline CDR1 and CDR2: MNHEY and SVGEGT. CDR3 size: 16 residues.